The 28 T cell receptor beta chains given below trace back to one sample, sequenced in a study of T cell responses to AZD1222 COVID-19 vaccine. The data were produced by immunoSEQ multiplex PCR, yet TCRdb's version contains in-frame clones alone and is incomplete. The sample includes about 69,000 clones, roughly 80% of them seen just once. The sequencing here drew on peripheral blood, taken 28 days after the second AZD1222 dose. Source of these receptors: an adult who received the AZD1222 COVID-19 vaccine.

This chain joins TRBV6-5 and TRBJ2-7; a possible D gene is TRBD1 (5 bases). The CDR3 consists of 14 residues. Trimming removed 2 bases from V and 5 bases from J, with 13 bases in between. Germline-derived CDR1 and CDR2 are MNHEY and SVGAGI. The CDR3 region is CASSYTAGLDEQYF. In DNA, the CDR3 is TGTGCCAGCAGTTACACCGCAGGGTTGGACGAGCAGTACTTC.

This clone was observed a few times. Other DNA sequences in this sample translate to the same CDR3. For the CDR3, the DNA is TGTGCCAGCAGCTTGGCGGGCAGGAACACTGAAGCTTTCTTT. This codes for CASSLAGRNTEAFF. V and J are TRBV5-6 and TRBJ1-1; no reliable D call. The germline CDR1 and CDR2 sequences are SGHDT and YYEEEE. Trimming took 0 bases from V and 1 from J, leaving 7 bases between them. The CDR3 spans 14 residues.

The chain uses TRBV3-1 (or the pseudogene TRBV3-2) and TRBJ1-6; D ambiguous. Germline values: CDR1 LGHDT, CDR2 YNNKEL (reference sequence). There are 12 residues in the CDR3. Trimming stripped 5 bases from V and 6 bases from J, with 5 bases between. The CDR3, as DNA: TGTGCCAGCAGCACCCGTAATTCACCCCTCCACTTT. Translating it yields CASSTRNSPLHF.

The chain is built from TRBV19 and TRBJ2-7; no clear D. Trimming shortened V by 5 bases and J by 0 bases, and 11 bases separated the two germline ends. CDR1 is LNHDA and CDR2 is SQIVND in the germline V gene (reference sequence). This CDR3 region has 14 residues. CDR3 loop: CASSYQADSYEQYF. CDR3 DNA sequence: TGTGCCAGTAGTTATCAAGCTGACTCCTACGAGCAGTACTTC.

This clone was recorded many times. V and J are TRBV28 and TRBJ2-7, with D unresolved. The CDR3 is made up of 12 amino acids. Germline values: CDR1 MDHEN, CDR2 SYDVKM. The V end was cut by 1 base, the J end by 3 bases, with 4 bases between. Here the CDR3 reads CASSLFDYEQYF. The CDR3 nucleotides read TGTGCCAGCAGTTTATTCGACTACGAGCAGTACTTC. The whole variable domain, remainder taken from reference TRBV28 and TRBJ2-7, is DVKVTQSSRYLVKRTGEKVFLECVQDMDHENMFWYRQDPGLGLRLIYFSYDVKMKEKGDIPEGYSVSREKKERFSLILESASTNQTSMYLCASSLFDYEQYFGPGTRLTVT.

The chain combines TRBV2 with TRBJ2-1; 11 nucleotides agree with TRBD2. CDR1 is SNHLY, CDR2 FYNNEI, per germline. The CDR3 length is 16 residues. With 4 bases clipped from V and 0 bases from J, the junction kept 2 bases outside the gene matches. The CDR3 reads CASSVGTSGSYNEQFF. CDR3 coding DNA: TGTGCCAGCAGTGTGGGGACTAGCGGCTCCTACAATGAGCAGTTCTTC.

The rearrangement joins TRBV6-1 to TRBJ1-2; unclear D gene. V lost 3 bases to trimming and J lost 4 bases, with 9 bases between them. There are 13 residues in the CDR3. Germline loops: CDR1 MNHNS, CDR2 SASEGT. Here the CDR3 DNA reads TGTGCCAGCAGTGATGTGGCTACCTATGGCTACACCTTC. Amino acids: CASSDVATYGYTF.

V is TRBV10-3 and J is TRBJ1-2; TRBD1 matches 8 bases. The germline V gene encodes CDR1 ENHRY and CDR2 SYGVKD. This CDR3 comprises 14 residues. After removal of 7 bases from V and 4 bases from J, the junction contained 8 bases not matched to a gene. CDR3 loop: CAINTGTGSYGYTF. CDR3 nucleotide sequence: TGTGCCATCAATACCGGGACAGGTTCCTATGGCTACACCTTC.

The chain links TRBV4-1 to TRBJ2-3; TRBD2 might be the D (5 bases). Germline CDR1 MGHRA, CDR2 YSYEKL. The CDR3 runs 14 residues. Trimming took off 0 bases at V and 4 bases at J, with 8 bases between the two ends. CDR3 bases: TGCGCCAGCAGCCAAGATAGAGGGTCAGATACGCAGTATTTT. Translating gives CASSQDRGSDTQYF.

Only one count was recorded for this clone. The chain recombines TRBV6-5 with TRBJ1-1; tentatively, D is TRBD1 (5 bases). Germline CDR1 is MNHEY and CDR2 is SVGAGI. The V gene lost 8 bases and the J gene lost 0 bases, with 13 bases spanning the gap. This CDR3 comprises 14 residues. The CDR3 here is CASSEGTLNTEAFF. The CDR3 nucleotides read TGTGCCAGCTCTGAGGGGACCTTGAACACTGAAGCTTTCTTT.

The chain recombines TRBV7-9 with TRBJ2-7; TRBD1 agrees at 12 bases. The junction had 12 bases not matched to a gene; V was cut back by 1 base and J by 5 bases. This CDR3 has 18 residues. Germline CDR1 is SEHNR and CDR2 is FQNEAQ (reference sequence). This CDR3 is CASSLVGGQGARGDEQYF. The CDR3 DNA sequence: TGTGCCAGCAGCTTAGTCGGGGGACAGGGGGCGCGTGGGGACGAGCAGTACTTC.

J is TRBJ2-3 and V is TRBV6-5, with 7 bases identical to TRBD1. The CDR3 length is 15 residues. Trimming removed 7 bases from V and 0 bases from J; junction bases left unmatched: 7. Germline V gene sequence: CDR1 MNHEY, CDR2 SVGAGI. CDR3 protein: CASTQTGTSTDTQYF. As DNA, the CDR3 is TGTGCCAGCACCCAGACAGGGACAAGCACAGATACGCAGTATTTT.

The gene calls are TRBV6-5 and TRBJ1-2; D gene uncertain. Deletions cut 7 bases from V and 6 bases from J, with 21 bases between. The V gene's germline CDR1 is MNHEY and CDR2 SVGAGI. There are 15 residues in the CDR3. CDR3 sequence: CASNNGQKLSNGYTF. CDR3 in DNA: TGTGCCAGCAATAATGGCCAAAAACTAAGCAATGGCTACACCTTC.

CDR3 loop: CASSLEGLGTDTQYF. CDR3 coding DNA: TGTGCCAGCAGCTTAGAGGGGCTCGGCACAGATACGCAGTATTTT. V gene TRBV7-8 combines with J gene TRBJ2-3, with a weak D call TRBD1 (5 bases). The CDR3 is 15 amino acids. CDR1 and CDR2 (germline): SGHVS, FQNEAQ. V lost 1 base and J 1 base, leaving 9 bases between the germline ends.

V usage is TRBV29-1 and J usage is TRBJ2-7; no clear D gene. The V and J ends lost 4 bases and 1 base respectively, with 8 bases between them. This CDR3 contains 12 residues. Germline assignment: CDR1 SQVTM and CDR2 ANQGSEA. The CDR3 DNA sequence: TGCAGCGTTGCGGACGGATCCTACGAGCAGTACTTC. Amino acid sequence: CSVADGSYEQYF.

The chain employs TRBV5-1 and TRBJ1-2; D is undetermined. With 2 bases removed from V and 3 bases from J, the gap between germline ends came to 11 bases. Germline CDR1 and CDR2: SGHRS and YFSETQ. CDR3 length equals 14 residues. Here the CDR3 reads CASSLRPSDYGYTF. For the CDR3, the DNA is TGCGCCAGCAGCTTAAGACCTTCAGACTATGGCTACACCTTC.

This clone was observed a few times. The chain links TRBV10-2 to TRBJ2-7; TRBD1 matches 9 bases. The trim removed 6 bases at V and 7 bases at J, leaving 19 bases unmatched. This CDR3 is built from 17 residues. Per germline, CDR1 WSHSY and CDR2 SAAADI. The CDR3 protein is CASSETGTGTNVGEQYF. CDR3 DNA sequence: TGCGCCAGCAGCGAAACCGGGACAGGGACGAACGTGGGAGAGCAGTACTTC.

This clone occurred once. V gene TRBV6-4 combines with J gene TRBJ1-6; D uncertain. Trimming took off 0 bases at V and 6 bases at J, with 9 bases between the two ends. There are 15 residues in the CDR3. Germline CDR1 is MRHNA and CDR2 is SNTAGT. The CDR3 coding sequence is TGTGCCAGCAGTGACTCGCTGGGTGGTAATTCACCCCTCCACTTT. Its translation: CASSDSLGGNSPLHF.

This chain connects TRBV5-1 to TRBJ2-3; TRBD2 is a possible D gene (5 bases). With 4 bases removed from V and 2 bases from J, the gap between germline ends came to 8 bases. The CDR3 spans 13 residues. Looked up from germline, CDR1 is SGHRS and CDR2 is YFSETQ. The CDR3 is CASSAGLTDTQYF. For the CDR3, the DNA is TGCGCCAGCAGCGCGGGTCTCACAGATACGCAGTATTTT.

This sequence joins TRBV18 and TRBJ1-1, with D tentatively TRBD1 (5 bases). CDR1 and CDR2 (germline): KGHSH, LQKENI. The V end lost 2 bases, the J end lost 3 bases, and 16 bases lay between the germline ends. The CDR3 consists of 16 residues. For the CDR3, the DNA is TGTGCCAGCTCACCATCGGTACGAGGAGGGGACACTGAAGCTTTCTTT. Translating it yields CASSPSVRGGDTEAFF.

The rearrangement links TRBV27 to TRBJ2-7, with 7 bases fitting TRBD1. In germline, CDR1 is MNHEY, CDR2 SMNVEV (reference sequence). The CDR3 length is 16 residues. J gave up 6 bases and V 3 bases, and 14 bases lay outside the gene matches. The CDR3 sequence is CASSFRAGGSWGEQYF. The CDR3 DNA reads TGTGCCAGCAGTTTCAGGGCAGGGGGTTCTTGGGGCGAGCAGTACTTC.

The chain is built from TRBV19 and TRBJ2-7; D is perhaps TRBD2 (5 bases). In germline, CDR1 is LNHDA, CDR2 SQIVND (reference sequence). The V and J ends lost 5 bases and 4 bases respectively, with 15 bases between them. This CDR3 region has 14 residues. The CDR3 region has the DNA TGTGCCAGTAGTGTATCTCCGACGGGGTACGAGCAGTACTTC. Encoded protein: CASSVSPTGYEQYF.

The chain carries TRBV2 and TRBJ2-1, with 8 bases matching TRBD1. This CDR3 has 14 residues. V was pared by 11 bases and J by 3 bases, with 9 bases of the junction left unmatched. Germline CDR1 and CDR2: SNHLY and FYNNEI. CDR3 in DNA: TGTGCCGGCCTGGGACAGGCTCTCTACAATGAGCAGTTCTTC. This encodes CAGLGQALYNEQFF.

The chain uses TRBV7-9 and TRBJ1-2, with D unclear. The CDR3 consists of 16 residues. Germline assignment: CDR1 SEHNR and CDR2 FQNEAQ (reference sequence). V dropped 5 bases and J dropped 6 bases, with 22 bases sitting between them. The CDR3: CASSEDGGPWENGYTF. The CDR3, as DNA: TGTGCCAGCAGCGAGGACGGAGGCCCCTGGGAGAATGGCTACACCTTC.

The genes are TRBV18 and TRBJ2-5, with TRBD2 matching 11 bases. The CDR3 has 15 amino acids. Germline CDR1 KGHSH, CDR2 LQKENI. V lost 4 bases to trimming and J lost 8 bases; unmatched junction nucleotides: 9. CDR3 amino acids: CASSRGLAEASTQYF. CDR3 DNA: TGTGCCAGCTCACGGGGACTAGCGGAAGCGTCAACCCAGTACTTC.

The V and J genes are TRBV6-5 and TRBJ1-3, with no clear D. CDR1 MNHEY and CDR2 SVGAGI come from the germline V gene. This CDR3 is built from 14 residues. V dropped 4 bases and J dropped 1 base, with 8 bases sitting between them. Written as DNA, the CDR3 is TGTGCCAGCAGTTTACCCCCGTCTGGAAACACCATATATTTT. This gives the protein CASSLPPSGNTIYF.

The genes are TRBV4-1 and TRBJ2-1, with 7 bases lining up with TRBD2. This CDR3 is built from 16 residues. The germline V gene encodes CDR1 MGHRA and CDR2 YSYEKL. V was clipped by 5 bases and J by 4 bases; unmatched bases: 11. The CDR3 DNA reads TGCGCCAGCAGCTCTACGACTAGCTCAAAATACAATGAGCAGTTCTTC. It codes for CASSSTTSSKYNEQFF.

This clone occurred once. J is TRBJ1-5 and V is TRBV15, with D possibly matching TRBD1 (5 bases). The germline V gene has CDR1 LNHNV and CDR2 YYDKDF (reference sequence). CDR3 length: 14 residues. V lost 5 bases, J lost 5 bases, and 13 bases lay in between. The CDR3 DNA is TGTGCCACCAGCCCAGGAGGGACCGATCAGCCCCAGCATTTT. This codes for CATSPGGTDQPQHF.